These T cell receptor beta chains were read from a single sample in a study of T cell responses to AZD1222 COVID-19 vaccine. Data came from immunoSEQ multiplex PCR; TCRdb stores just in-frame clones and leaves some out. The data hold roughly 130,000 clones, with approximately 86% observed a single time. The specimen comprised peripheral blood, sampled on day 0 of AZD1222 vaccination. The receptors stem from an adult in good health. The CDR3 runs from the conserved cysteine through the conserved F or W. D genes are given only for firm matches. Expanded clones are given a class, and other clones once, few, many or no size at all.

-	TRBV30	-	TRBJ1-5	CAWSPHSIHQPQHF	TGTGCCTGGAGTCCCCATTCCATCCATCAGCCCCAGCATTTT
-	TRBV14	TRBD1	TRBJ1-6	CASSYIRGQTPLHF	TGTGCCAGCAGCTATATCAGGGGGCAAACACCCCTCCACTTT
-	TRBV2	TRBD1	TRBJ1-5	CASTRDRGLGQPQHF	TGTGCCAGCACCCGGGACAGGGGGCTCGGTCAGCCCCAGCATTTT
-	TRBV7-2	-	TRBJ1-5	CASSQGPPQGQPQHF	TGTGCCAGCAGCCAAGGACCACCGCAAGGACAGCCCCAGCATTTT
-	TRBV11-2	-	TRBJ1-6	CASSLDLFPGHSPLHF	TGTGCCAGCAGCTTAGATTTGTTTCCAGGGCATTCACCCCTCCACTTT
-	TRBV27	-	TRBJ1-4	CASSLLFRTNEKLFF	TGTGCCAGCAGTTTATTATTCCGCACGAATGAAAAACTGTTTTTT
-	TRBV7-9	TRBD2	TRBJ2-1	CASSTTSGGYNEQFF	TGTGCCAGCAGCACCACTAGCGGGGGCTACAATGAGCAGTTCTTC
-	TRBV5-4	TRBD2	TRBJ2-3	CASSTRRGGATDTQYF	TGTGCCAGCAGCACGCGCCGGGGGGGTGCTACAGATACGCAGTATTTT
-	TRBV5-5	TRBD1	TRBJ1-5	CASSQRQGGTSNQPQHF	TGTGCCAGCAGCCAAAGACAGGGGGGGACCTCCAATCAGCCCCAGCATTTT
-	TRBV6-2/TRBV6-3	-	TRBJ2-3	CASSLRGDTQYF	TGTGCCAGCAGTCTCAGGGGAGATACGCAGTATTTT
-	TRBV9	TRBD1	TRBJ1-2	CASSERDRGRSGYTF	TGTGCCAGCAGCGAAAGGGACAGGGGTAGGTCTGGCTACACCTTC
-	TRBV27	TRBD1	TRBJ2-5	CASSLTGQGNGETQYF	TGTGCCAGCAGTTTAACGGGACAGGGTAACGGGGAGACCCAGTACTTC
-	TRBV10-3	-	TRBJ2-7	CAIAGNDEQYF	TGTGCCATCGCAGGGAACGACGAGCAGTACTTC
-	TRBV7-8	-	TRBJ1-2	CASSSGERIGGYTF	TGTGCCAGCAGCTCAGGGGAGCGGATAGGTGGCTACACCTTC
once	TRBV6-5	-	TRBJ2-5	CASTPSGGSQETQYF	TGTGCCAGCACCCCCTCCGGGGGCTCCCAAGAGACCCAGTACTTC
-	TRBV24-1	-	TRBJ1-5	CATPPGKRIEGNQPQHF	TGTGCCACCCCGCCAGGGAAACGTATAGAGGGCAATCAGCCCCAGCATTTT
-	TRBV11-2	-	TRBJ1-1	CASSSMGGATEAFF	TGTGCCAGCAGCTCCATGGGGGGGGCGACTGAAGCTTTCTTT